This TCR beta chain was identified in a study of blood T cell repertoires in COVID-19. As for the study in general: Specimens from acute and convalescent COVID-19 originated in the United States, Italy and Spain.

Only in-frame clones appear in the TCRdb table, and some are missing; sequencing was by immunoSEQ multiplex PCR. The sample yields around 100,000 clones, about 91% seen once. The germline V gene encodes CDR1 ENHRY and CDR2 SYGVKD. V was cut by 4 bases and J by 7 bases, with 14 bases left in between. The CDR3 length is 13 residues. This chain links TRBV10-3 with TRBJ2-7; D uncertain. This clonotype was obtained from a human donor in a cohort sampled during active COVID-19. The sequenced material came from peripheral blood. CDR3 nucleotides: TGTGCCATCAGTGGTCTACCCTCGGGTGAGCAGTACTTC. This gives the protein CAISGLPSGEQYF.